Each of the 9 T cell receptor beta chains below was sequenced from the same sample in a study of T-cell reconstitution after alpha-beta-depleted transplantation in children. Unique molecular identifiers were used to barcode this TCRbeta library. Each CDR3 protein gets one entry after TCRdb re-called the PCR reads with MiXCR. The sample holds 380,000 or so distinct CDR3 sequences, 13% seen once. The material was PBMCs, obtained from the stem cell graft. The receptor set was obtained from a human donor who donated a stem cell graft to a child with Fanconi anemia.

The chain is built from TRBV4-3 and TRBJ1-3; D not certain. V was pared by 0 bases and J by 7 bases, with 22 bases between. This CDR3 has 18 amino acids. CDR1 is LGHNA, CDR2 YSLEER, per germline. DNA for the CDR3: TGCGCCAGCAGCCAAGATGGTTCCCAGGTGGGCCCGCAGAACACCATATATTTT. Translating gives CASSQDGSQVGPQNTIYF.

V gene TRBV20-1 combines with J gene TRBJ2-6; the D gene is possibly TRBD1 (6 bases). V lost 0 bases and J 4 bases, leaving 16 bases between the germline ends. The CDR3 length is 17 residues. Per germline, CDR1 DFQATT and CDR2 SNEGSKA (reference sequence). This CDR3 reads CSAREDSQHTGANVLTF. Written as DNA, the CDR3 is TGCAGTGCTAGAGAGGACAGCCAACACACAGGGGCCAACGTCCTGACTTTC.

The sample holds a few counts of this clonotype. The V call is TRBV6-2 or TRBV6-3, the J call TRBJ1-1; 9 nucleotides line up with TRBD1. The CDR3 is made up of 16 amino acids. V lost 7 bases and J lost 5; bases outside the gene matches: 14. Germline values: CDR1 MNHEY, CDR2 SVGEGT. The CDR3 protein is CASTLQGANLGTEAFF. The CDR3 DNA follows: TGTGCCAGCACCTTACAGGGGGCGAACTTGGGGACTGAAGCTTTCTTT.

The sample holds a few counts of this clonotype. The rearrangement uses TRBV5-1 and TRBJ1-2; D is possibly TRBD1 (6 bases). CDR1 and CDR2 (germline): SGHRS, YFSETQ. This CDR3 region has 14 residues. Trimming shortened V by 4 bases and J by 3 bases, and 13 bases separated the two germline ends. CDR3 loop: CASSPGQTDYGYTF. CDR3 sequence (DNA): TGCGCCAGCAGCCCCGGACAGACTGACTATGGCTACACCTTC.

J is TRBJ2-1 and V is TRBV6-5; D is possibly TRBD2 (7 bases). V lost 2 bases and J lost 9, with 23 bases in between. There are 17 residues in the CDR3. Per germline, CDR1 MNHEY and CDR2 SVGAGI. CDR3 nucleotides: TGTGCCAGCAGTTACCGGGTCGGGGGGCAGCTGGGGGTTGAGCAGTTCTTC. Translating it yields CASSYRVGGQLGVEQFF.

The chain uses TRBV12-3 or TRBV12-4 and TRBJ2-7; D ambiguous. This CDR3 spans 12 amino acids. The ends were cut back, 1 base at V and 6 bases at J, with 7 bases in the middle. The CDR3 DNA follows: TGTGCCAGCAGTTTAGGGCCCAGCGAGCAGTACTTC. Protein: CASSLGPSEQYF.

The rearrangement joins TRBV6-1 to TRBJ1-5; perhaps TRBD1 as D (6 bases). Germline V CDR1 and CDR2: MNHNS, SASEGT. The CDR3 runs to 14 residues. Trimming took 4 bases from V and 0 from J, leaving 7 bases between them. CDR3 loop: CASSVGASNQPQHF. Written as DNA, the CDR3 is TGTGCCAGCAGTGTGGGGGCTAGCAATCAGCCCCAGCATTTT.

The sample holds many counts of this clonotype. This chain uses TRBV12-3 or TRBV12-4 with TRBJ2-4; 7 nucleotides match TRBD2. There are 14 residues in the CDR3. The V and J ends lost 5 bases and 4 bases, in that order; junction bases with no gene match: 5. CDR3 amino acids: CASSRGGGKNIQYF. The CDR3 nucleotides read TGTGCCAGCAGTCGTGGGGGGGGAAAAAACATTCAGTACTTC.

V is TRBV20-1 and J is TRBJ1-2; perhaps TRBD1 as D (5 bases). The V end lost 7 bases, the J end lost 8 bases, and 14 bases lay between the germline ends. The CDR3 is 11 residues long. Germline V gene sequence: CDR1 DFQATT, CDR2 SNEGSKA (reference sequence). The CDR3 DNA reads TGCAGTGGCCTCCAGGGAAAGGGCTACACCTTC. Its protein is CSGLQGKGYTF.